Described below is a single T cell receptor beta chain sequence and its context. The antigen remains undetermined. CD4+ cell separation produced CD45RA+ naive and CD45RA-negative memory subsets. This sample is drawn from a study of shared clonotypes between healthy human individuals. Study-level points and caveats: In this cohort, only blood was sampled, and tissue repertoires likely differ.

In the original analysis: In the immunoSEQ data, sequences were junction-only and lacked quality scores, so filtering differed. Generated by immunoSEQ multiplex PCR, the TCRdb table keeps only in-frame clones and is missing some. That table gives V, J and clone size, and the DNA gave D and trimming. The profile shows approximately 340,000 clones, about 70% of them singletons. The germline gives CDR1 SEHNR, CDR2 FQNEAQ (reference sequence). The V end was cut by 5 bases, the J end by 5 bases, with 12 bases between. The CDR3 extends over 13 amino acids. Sequenced sample: memory CD4+ T cells sorted from blood. Subset of the sample: CD45RA-negative fraction. The clonotype originates from a man younger than 40 in good health. The chain employs TRBV7-9 and TRBJ2-5; possible D gene TRBD1, 6 bases. Written as DNA, the CDR3 is TGTGCCAGCAGCCGCGGACAGCTGGAGACCCAGTACTTC. Translated: CASSRGQLETQYF.